One TCR beta chain is described in this entry. Its target is unknown. The CDR3 totals 13 residues. With 6 bases removed from V and 3 bases from J, the gap between germline ends came to 11 bases. Germline CDR1 reads SNHLY; CDR2 reads FYNNEI. Sampled while nominally healthy, donors likely had unrecorded immune exposures. These data belong to a study of cytomegalovirus exposure and HLA in healthy donors. The study, taken as a whole, reports: Despite most TCR sequences being rare, some public TCRs occurred in many donors.

Vbeta (60) and Jbeta (13) primers were used in the PCR. Produced via immunoSEQ multiplex PCR; TCRdb's table is partial and in-frame only. The sample lists over 200,000 clones, just over 75% occurring once. V is TRBV2 and J is TRBJ1-2; maybe TRBD1 (5 bases). The source of this sequence is a woman aged 55-75 years in good health and CMV-seropositive. Specimen: PBMCs. As DNA, the CDR3 is TGTGCCAGCAGACCCAGGGAATACTATGGCTACACCTTC. Its protein is CASRPREYYGYTF.